One sample yielded the 26 T cell receptor beta chains listed below, sequenced in a study of shared clonotypes between healthy human individuals. Some clones are missing from TCRdb's copy, which holds only in-frame ones; the method was immunoSEQ multiplex PCR. The data show hundreds of thousands of clones, less than 96% seen once. The sequencing input was naive CD4+ T cells sorted from blood. The subset is: CD45RA+ positively selected. Receptors were obtained from a woman aged 25 to 39 in good health.

V gene TRBV2 combines with J gene TRBJ1-2; 8 bases agree with TRBD1. This CDR3 region has 15 residues. The trim removed 7 bases at V and 0 bases at J, leaving 7 bases unmatched. Germline CDR1 SNHLY, CDR2 FYNNEI. CDR3 loop: CASKHGTGPNYGYTF. DNA for the CDR3: TGTGCCAGCAAACACGGGACAGGACCTAACTATGGCTACACCTTC. The whole variable domain, remainder taken from reference TRBV2 and TRBJ1-2, is EPEVTQTPSHQVTQMGQEVILRCVPISNHLYFYWYRQILGQKVEFLVSFYNNEISEKSEIFDDQFSVERPDGSNFTLKIRSTKLEDSAMYFCASKHGTGPNYGYTFGSGTRLTVV.

The V call is TRBV10-3, the J call TRBJ2-5; 13 bases agree with TRBD2. Per germline, CDR1 ENHRY and CDR2 SYGVKD. The trim removed 2 bases at V and 4 bases at J, leaving 4 bases unmatched. This CDR3 has 16 residues. The CDR3 DNA reads as TGTGCCATCAGTGAGCCGGGACTAGCGGGGCGAGAGACCCAGTACTTC. Translation gives CAISEPGLAGRETQYF.

A note on this clone: Other nucleotide sequences from this sample produce the same CDR3. This chain connects TRBV28 to TRBJ1-2, with a weak D call TRBD1 (6 bases). CDR1 is MDHEN and CDR2 is SYDVKM in the germline V gene. The CDR3 contains 12 residues. Trimming stripped 6 bases from V and 4 bases from J, with 9 bases between. This CDR3 is CASSRDIYGYTF. The CDR3 region has the DNA TGTGCCAGCAGCAGGGACATCTATGGCTACACCTTC.

This clone came up once. The V call is TRBV5-6, the J call TRBJ2-3; D perhaps matches TRBD2 (6 bases). Per the germline V gene, CDR1 is SGHDT and CDR2 is YYEEEE. This CDR3 is built from 17 residues. Trimming shortened V by 0 bases and J by 2 bases, and 16 bases separated the two germline ends. The CDR3 bases are TGTGCCAGCAGCTTGGGCAGTGGCGGGATGATCACAGATACGCAGTATTTT. Translating it yields CASSLGSGGMITDTQYF. Together with reference TRBV5-6 and TRBJ2-3, the CDR3 gives the full variable domain: DAGVTQSPTHLIKTRGQQVTLRCSPKSGHDTVSWYQQALGQGPQFIFQYYEEEERQRGNFPDRFSGHQFPNYSSELNVNALLLGDSALYLCASSLGSGGMITDTQYFGPGTRLTVL.

The CDR3 bases are TGTGCCAGCGAAACAGGGGGGCAGCCCCAGCATTTT. Its protein product is CASETGGQPQHF. V gene TRBV19 combines with J gene TRBJ1-5, with TRBD1 matching over 8 bases. V shed 9 bases and J 7 bases; nucleotides not matched to a gene: 5. This CDR3 region has 12 residues. Germline CDR1 reads LNHDA; CDR2 reads SQIVND (reference sequence). Variable domain in full (rest from reference TRBV19 and TRBJ1-5): DGGITQSPKYLFRKEGQNVTLSCEQNLNHDAMYWYRQDPGQGLRLIYYSQIVNDFQKGDIAEGYSVSREKKESFPLTVTSAQKNPTAFYLCASETGGQPQHFGDGTRLSIL.

This chain connects TRBV10-3 to TRBJ1-1, with TRBD1 as a possible D gene (5 bases). The V gene lost 11 bases and the J gene lost 5 bases, with 15 bases spanning the gap. The germline V gene has CDR1 ENHRY and CDR2 SYGVKD. This CDR3 spans 12 amino acids. The CDR3 protein is CAAGPTETEAFF. The CDR3 DNA follows: TGTGCCGCGGGACCCACGGAGACTGAAGCTTTCTTT.

The chain links TRBV7-9 to TRBJ2-5; TRBD2 matches 13 bases. The J call may be wrong; the DNA end is better matched by TRBJ2-7. Germline-derived CDR1 and CDR2 are SEHNR and FQNEAQ (reference sequence). CDR3 length equals 15 residues. The CDR3 is CASSPRTSGSLEQYF. The CDR3 bases are TGTGCCAGCAGCCCCCGGACTAGCGGGAGTCTCGAGCAGTACTTC.

The chain couples TRBV28 to TRBJ2-5; D unresolved. Gene TRBJ2-7 matches the end of the DNA better, so the J call may be wrong. CDR1 and CDR2 from the germline V gene are MDHEN and SYDVKM. The CDR3 consists of 12 residues. The CDR3 sequence: CASSTGPYEQYF. CDR3 in DNA: TGTGCCAGCAGCACCGGGCCCTACGAGCAGTACTTC.

This clone appeared a single time. The rearrangement uses TRBV10-1 and TRBJ2-1; D might be TRBD1 or TRBD2, each matching 5 bases. Trimming shortened V by 10 bases and J by 6 bases, and 19 bases separated the two germline ends. The germline CDR1 and CDR2 sequences are WNHNN and SYGVQD (reference sequence). The CDR3 extends over 14 amino acids. CDR3 bases: TGCGCCACTTCCCCGGGATGGGGCCCCAATGAGCAGTTCTTC. It translates to CATSPGWGPNEQFF.

The chain has TRBV4-2 and TRBJ2-1, with a tentative D call TRBD2 (6 bases). Trimming shortened V by 1 base and J by 8 bases, and 18 bases separated the two germline ends. The CDR3 runs 16 residues. Germline V gene sequence: CDR1 LGHNA, CDR2 YNFKEQ. CDR3 residues: CASSQGGIREGHEQFF. The CDR3 coding sequence is TGTGCCAGCAGCCAAGGCGGGATACGGGAAGGGCATGAGCAGTTCTTC.

The CDR3 loop reads CASSLADAPYNEQFF. DNA of the CDR3: TGCGCCAGCAGCTTGGCCGACGCCCCCTACAATGAGCAGTTCTTC. V usage is TRBV5-1 and J usage is TRBJ2-1; D unclear. CDR3 length: 15 residues. The germline V gene encodes CDR1 SGHRS and CDR2 YFSETQ. V was clipped by 0 bases and J by 2 bases, with 9 bases between them.

As for this clone: Within the sample, other DNA sequences also encode this same CDR3. The chain carries TRBV9 and TRBJ1-1, with D uncertain. Germline V gives CDR1 SGDLS, CDR2 YYNGEE. The CDR3 runs to 14 residues. The ends were cut back, 0 bases at V and 0 bases at J, with 6 bases in the middle. The CDR3 DNA reads as TGTGCCAGCAGCGTAGATCCGATGAACACTGAAGCTTTCTTT. Translated, it gives CASSVDPMNTEAFF.

This clone was observed once. The rearrangement joins TRBV19 to TRBJ2-7; D possibly corresponds to TRBD1 (6 bases). The germline V gene has CDR1 LNHDA and CDR2 SQIVND (reference sequence). CDR3 size: 15 residues. V was shortened by 2 bases and J by 2 bases, with 13 bases between the two germline ends. This CDR3 is CASSISSAGAYEQYF. CDR3 DNA sequence: TGTGCCAGTAGTATATCATCGGCAGGGGCCTACGAGCAGTACTTC.

The chain uses TRBV7-6 and TRBJ2-1; 9 bases line up with TRBD2. The CDR3 has 15 amino acids. The V segment lost 2 bases and the J segment 9 bases; nucleotides outside the gene matches: 8. Germline CDR1 is SGHVS and CDR2 is FNYEAQ. As DNA, the CDR3 is TGTGCCAGCAGCTTACTAGCGGGATTGTTCGGTGAGCAGTTCTTC. It yields the protein CASSLLAGLFGEQFF.

The chain recombines TRBV5-4 with TRBJ2-1; 15 positions match TRBD2. The germline V gene has CDR1 SGHNT and CDR2 YYREEE (reference sequence). This CDR3 contains 14 residues. J gave up 7 bases and V 10 bases, and 6 bases lay outside the gene matches. CDR3 amino acids: CALGTSGRLNEQFF. CDR3 bases: TGTGCCCTTGGGACTAGCGGGAGGTTAAATGAGCAGTTCTTC.

The chain uses TRBV6-5 and TRBJ2-5; D possibly corresponds to TRBD1 (6 bases). The J call is doubtful: the DNA matches TRBJ2-7 better. This CDR3 spans 13 amino acids. Germline V gene lookup returns CDR1 MNHEY and CDR2 SVGAGI. The CDR3 sequence is CASSIRTAYEQYF. For the CDR3, the DNA is TGTGCCAGCAGTATCAGGACAGCCTACGAGCAGTACTTC.

The chain links TRBV4-1 to TRBJ1-2; TRBD1 matches 8 bases. The germline V gene encodes CDR1 MGHRA and CDR2 YSYEKL. This CDR3 has 16 residues. With 4 bases clipped from V and 8 bases from J, the junction kept 15 bases outside the gene matches. The CDR3 DNA reads as TGCGCCAGCAGCCCCTACCCACAGGGGGAGATGCGAGGCTACACCTTC. Protein: CASSPYPQGEMRGYTF.

Note on this clone: The sample contains more than one DNA sequence encoding this CDR3. DNA for the CDR3: TGCGCCAGCAGCTTGGGGGACAATGGAAACACCATATATTTT. Translated: CASSLGDNGNTIYF. J is TRBJ1-3 and V is TRBV5-1, with a weak D call TRBD1 (6 bases). This CDR3 has 14 amino acids. Trimming shortened V by 0 bases and J by 3 bases, and 7 bases separated the two germline ends. Per the germline V gene, CDR1 is SGHRS and CDR2 is YFSETQ. The full variable domain, its missing parts supplied by reference TRBV5-1 and TRBJ1-3, is KAGVTQTPRYLIKTRGQQVTLSCSPISGHRSVSWYQQTPGQGLQFLFEYFSETQRNKGNFPGRFSGRQFSNSRSEMNVSTLELGDSALYLCASSLGDNGNTIYFGEGSWLTVV.

The chain is built from TRBV2 and TRBJ1-5; tentative D call: TRBD1 (5 bases). Germline CDR1 is SNHLY and CDR2 is FYNNEI. The CDR3 length is 15 residues. Trimming removed 5 bases from V and 0 bases from J, with 11 bases in between. CDR3 region: CASSSDSHSNQPQHF. CDR3 DNA sequence: TGTGCCAGCAGTTCCGACAGCCATAGCAATCAGCCCCAGCATTTT.

This clone appeared a single time. The rearrangement uses TRBV6-5 and TRBJ2-5; 8 nucleotides agree with TRBD2. The length of the CDR3 is 14 residues. The trim removed 2 bases at V and 4 bases at J, leaving 3 bases unmatched. Germline V gene sequence: CDR1 MNHEY, CDR2 SVGAGI. The CDR3, as DNA: TGTGCCAGCAGTTACAGCGGGAGTCGAGAGACCCAGTACTTC. Translation: CASSYSGSRETQYF.

The chain has TRBV28 and TRBJ2-7; 7 bases are a match to TRBD1. V gave up 0 bases and J gave up 2 bases; unmatched junction bases: 10. CDR3 length: 17 residues. Germline CDR1 reads MDHEN; CDR2 reads SYDVKM. In DNA form, the CDR3 reads TGTGCCAGCAGTTTATGGGCCCGACAGGGAAAAACCTACGAGCAGTACTTC. This sequence encodes CASSLWARQGKTYEQYF.

V gene TRBV10-1 combines with J gene TRBJ1-1, with 8 bases matching TRBD1. The CDR3 covers 14 residues. The germline V gene has CDR1 WNHNN and CDR2 SYGVQD (reference sequence). J was trimmed by 0 bases and V by 6 bases; bases with no gene match: 3. As DNA, the CDR3 is TGCGCCAGCAGCCGGGACAGGCTGAACACTGAAGCTTTCTTT. The encoded protein is CASSRDRLNTEAFF.

The chain uses TRBV28 and TRBJ1-3, with D uncertain. From germline, CDR1 is MDHEN and CDR2 SYDVKM. This CDR3 comprises 17 residues. Trimming took 7 bases from V and 2 from J, leaving 21 bases between them. DNA for the CDR3: TGTGCCAGCATGGGCAGGTCGATCCCAGAGGCTGGAAACACCATATATTTT. This encodes CASMGRSIPEAGNTIYF.

CDR3: CASRDRANYGYTF. The DNA for the CDR3 is TGTGCCAGCCGGGACAGAGCTAACTATGGCTACACCTTC. The chain combines TRBV2 with TRBJ1-2; TRBD1 matches 7 bases. J gave up 0 bases and V 8 bases, and 3 bases lay outside the gene matches. Germline-derived CDR1 and CDR2 are SNHLY and FYNNEI. The CDR3 totals 13 residues.

The chain links TRBV6-1 to TRBJ2-4; D is uncertain. Germline V gene sequence: CDR1 MNHNS, CDR2 SASEGT. The CDR3 spans 19 residues. V lost 1 base to trimming and J lost 0 bases, with 19 bases between them. The CDR3 nucleotides are TGTGCCAGCAGTGAAGGATCCGTCCATACAGTGCTAGCCAAAAACATTCAGTACTTC. It specifies CASSEGSVHTVLAKNIQYF.

The rearrangement joins TRBV11-2 to TRBJ2-2, with 10 nucleotides matching TRBD1. The CDR3 covers 17 residues. Per the germline V gene, CDR1 is SGHAT and CDR2 is FQNNGV. The ends lost 4 bases at V and 4 bases at J; junction bases unmatched: 9. CDR3 loop: CASSSIPGTGVTGELFF. CDR3 sequence (DNA): TGTGCCAGCAGCTCGATTCCCGGGACAGGGGTCACCGGGGAGCTGTTTTTT.